One and the same sample provided the 14 T cell receptor beta chains below, sequenced in a study of blood T cell repertoires in COVID-19. Sequencing used immunoSEQ multiplex PCR; TCRdb keeps in-frame clones, though not all of them. The sample shows roughly 500,000 clones, roughly 90% of them seen only once. The sequencing sample was made of PBMCs or T cells enriched from blood (not recorded which). The origin of the receptors is a woman aged 40 to 50 who had recovered from COVID-19.

V usage is TRBV7-8 and J usage is TRBJ2-2; 8 bases match TRBD2. V trimming: 6 bases; J trimming: 1 base; junction bases outside the gene matches: 4. This CDR3 spans 15 amino acids. Germline V gene lookup returns CDR1 SGHVS and CDR2 FQNEAQ. The CDR3 DNA sequence: TGTGCCAGCAGGTCCGGGACTAGGAACACCGGGGAGCTGTTTTTT. Its translation: CASRSGTRNTGELFF.

A single count supports this clone. The V gene is TRBV20-1, the J gene TRBJ1-6, with no clear D. Germline-derived CDR1 and CDR2 are DFQATT and SNEGSKA (reference sequence). The V and J ends lost 3 bases and 3 bases respectively, with 21 bases between them. The CDR3 loop spans 18 amino acids. The CDR3 region has the DNA TGCAGTGCTAGTTGGGCACAAACCAGTAACCGCTATAATTCACCCCTCCACTTT. Translated: CSASWAQTSNRYNSPLHF.

The chain recombines TRBV19 with TRBJ2-2; D is unresolved. Germline CDR1 is LNHDA and CDR2 is SQIVND (reference sequence). CDR3 length equals 12 residues. V lost 7 bases to trimming and J lost 8 bases, with 11 bases between them. As DNA, the CDR3 is TGTGCCAGTAACGTGGCCCCTGGGGAGCTGTTTTTT. This gives the protein CASNVAPGELFF.

The rearrangement joins TRBV5-1 to TRBJ1-2; tentatively, D is TRBD1 (5 bases). Trimming shortened V by 4 bases and J by 6 bases, and 10 bases separated the two germline ends. Looked up from germline, CDR1 is SGHRS and CDR2 is YFSETQ. The CDR3 is made up of 12 amino acids. DNA for the CDR3: TGCGCCAGCAGCCCCGCGACAGATGGCTACACCTTC. It encodes CASSPATDGYTF.

CDR3 in DNA: TGTGCCAGCAGCTTAGCTTTGGCCAGCGAGCAGTACTTC. It translates to CASSLALASEQYF. The chain links TRBV7-9 to TRBJ2-7; no definite D call. V was trimmed by 0 bases and J by 6 bases, leaving 9 bases between them. The CDR3 has 13 amino acids. Germline lookup yields CDR1 SEHNR and CDR2 FQNEAQ (reference sequence).

This chain uses TRBV6-1 with TRBJ1-2, with D unresolved. V lost 1 base to trimming and J lost 9 bases, with 21 bases between them. Germline CDR1 reads MNHNS; CDR2 reads SASEGT. CDR3 size: 16 residues. CDR3 sequence reads: CASSEVLGLGSGSYTF. In DNA form, the CDR3 reads TGTGCCAGCAGTGAAGTATTAGGACTGGGTTCGGGTAGCTACACCTTC.

The chain combines TRBV2 with TRBJ2-1, with 11 positions matching TRBD2. This CDR3 has 15 residues. Germline CDR1 reads SNHLY; CDR2 reads FYNNEI. V shed 6 bases and J 4 bases; nucleotides not matched to a gene: 5. The CDR3 is CASRLAGEGYNEQFF. The CDR3 nucleotides are TGTGCCAGCAGACTAGCGGGAGAGGGTTACAATGAGCAGTTCTTC.

The chain is built from TRBV7-8 and TRBJ1-2; D remains ambiguous. V lost 0 bases to trimming and J lost 0 bases, with 14 bases between them. From germline, CDR1 is SGHVS and CDR2 FQNEAQ. The CDR3 is made up of 17 amino acids. Written as DNA, the CDR3 is TGTGCCAGCAGCTTAGCGAGCGATACAAGGTCTAACTATGGCTACACCTTC. Encoded protein: CASSLASDTRSNYGYTF.

The V and J genes are TRBV11-3 and TRBJ2-1, with TRBD2 as a possible D gene (6 bases). Germline loops: CDR1 SGHNT, CDR2 YENEEA. The CDR3 extends over 15 amino acids. V shed 0 bases and J shed 9 bases, with 15 bases lying between them. The CDR3 bases are TGTGCCAGCAGCTTAGATCGCGGGACCTCCAGTGAGCAGTTCTTC. Protein product: CASSLDRGTSSEQFF. Drawing the rest from reference TRBV11-3 and TRBJ2-1, the complete variable domain is EAGVVQSPRYKIIEKKQPVAFWCNPISGHNTLYWYLQNLGQGPELLIRYENEEAVDDSQLPKDRFSAERLKGVDSTLKIQPAELGDSAVYLCASSLDRGTSSEQFFGPGTRLTVL.

The chain joins TRBV19 to TRBJ2-3, with no clear D. Per germline, CDR1 LNHDA and CDR2 SQIVND (reference sequence). Deletions cut 3 bases from V and 5 bases from J, with 6 bases between. This CDR3 region has 12 residues. DNA of the CDR3: TGTGCCAGTAGTATGAGGATAGATACGCAGTATTTT. Amino acids: CASSMRIDTQYF. The full variable domain, its missing parts supplied by reference TRBV19 and TRBJ2-3, is DGGITQSPKYLFRKEGQNVTLSCEQNLNHDAMYWYRQDPGQGLRLIYYSQIVNDFQKGDIAEGYSVSREKKESFPLTVTSAQKNPTAFYLCASSMRIDTQYFGPGTRLTVL.

The J gene is TRBJ2-1, the V gene TRBV7-2; maybe TRBD1 (5 bases). With 1 base removed from V and 4 bases from J, the gap between germline ends came to 8 bases. CDR1 SGHTA and CDR2 FQGNSA come from the germline V gene. The CDR3 has 14 residues. As DNA, the CDR3 is TGTGCCAGCAGCTTAGATTCAGGGTACAATGAGCAGTTCTTC. Its translation is CASSLDSGYNEQFF.

The genes are TRBV19 and TRBJ2-7; TRBD1 might be the D (7 bases). Germline-derived CDR1 and CDR2 are LNHDA and SQIVND (reference sequence). This CDR3 contains 14 residues. Trimming cost V 4 bases and J 1 base, with 11 bases left between them. The CDR3 sequence: CASSKQGTSYEQYF. The CDR3 nucleotides read TGTGCCAGTAGTAAACAGGGGACTTCCTACGAGCAGTACTTC.

The J gene is TRBJ2-1, the V gene TRBV11-3, with TRBD2 matching 16 bases. CDR1 is SGHNT and CDR2 is YENEEA in the germline V gene. The CDR3 covers 24 residues. With V trimmed by 0 bases and J by 6 bases, 23 bases remained unmatched. The CDR3, as DNA: TGTGCCAGCAGCTTAGAAAACTCAAGGGGATGGGGACTAGCGGGAGGGTTTGACCCCAATGAGCAGTTCTTC. Protein sequence: CASSLENSRGWGLAGGFDPNEQFF.

The V and J genes are TRBV5-8 and TRBJ1-5; D unclear. The V end lost 0 bases, the J end lost 8 bases, and 12 bases lay between the germline ends. CDR3 length equals 14 residues. Germline-derived CDR1 and CDR2 are SGHTS and YDEGEE. CDR3 DNA sequence: TGTGCCAGCAGCTTGGCGCAGGTGCTTGAGCCCCAGCATTTT. Protein: CASSLAQVLEPQHF.